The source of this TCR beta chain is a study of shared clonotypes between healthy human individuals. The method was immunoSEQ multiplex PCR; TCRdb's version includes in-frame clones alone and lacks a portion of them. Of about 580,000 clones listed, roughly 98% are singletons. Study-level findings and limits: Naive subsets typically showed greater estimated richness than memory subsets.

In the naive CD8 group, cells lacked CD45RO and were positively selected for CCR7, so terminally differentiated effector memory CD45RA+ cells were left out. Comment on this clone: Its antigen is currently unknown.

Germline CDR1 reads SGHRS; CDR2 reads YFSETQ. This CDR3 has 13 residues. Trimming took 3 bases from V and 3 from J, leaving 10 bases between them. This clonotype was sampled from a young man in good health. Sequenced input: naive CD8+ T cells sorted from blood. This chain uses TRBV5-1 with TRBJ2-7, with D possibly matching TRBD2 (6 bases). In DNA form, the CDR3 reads TGCGCCAGCAGCTCCACTAGCAGCTACGAGCAGTACTTC. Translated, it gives CASSSTSSYEQYF.